This entry describes one TCR beta chain. What this receptor recognizes is not known. One base away there is no much larger clone; base qualities are not given. This sample is drawn from a study of OX40 agonist ivuxolimab in advanced cancers. Notes on the research overall: The costimulatory receptor OX40 (CD134) was targeted by ivuxolimab, a fully human IgG2 agonistic monoclonal antibody. Partial responses occurred in three dose-escalation patients, of whom one had hepatocellular carcinoma and two had cutaneous melanoma. Of the approximately 53 patients in dose escalation, 19 had hepatocellular carcinoma, around 15 had melanoma, 9 had renal cell carcinoma and 9 had head and neck cancer. The purpose of peripheral TCRbeta sequencing was to test whether ivuxolimab changed TCR sequence diversity and led to clonal T-cell expansion. The paper describes the monotherapy dose-escalation part (N ≈ 50 patients) of the phase I trial of ivuxolimab. Intravenous ivuxolimab was administered to patients every 2 weeks at six dose levels: 0.01, 0.1, 0.3, 1.5, 3 and 10 mg/kg. In the dose-escalation cohort, 70% to 85% of patients were male, and the mean age was approximately 60 years, with a range of about 23 to 80. Patients were allowed to have had prior anti-PD-1, anti-PD-L1 or anti-CTLA-4 therapy, and roughly 40% of the dose-escalation patients had been treated with checkpoint inhibitors. Broader findings and caveats from the paper: After ivuxolimab, CD8+ T cells had more expanded clones than CD4+ T cells on average. The antigen specificity of the clonally expanded peripheral T cells was not determined. In the 0.1-3.0 mg/kg groups, partial responders had among the lowest normalized peripheral clonal expansion, particularly in CD8+ T cells. Clonal expansion of both CD4+ and CD8+ blood T cells was observed from baseline to week 6 at doses 0.1 to 3.0 mg/kg. Low levels of normalized T-cell clonal expansion were also seen in some nonresponding patients.

Sequences SNHLY (CDR1) and FYNNEI (CDR2) are obtained from the germline V gene. Trimming accounts for 6 bases at V and 6 bases at J, while the number of junction bases matched to no gene is 15. Reading from cysteine to phenylalanine, the CDR3 counts 17 amino acids. Only the CDR3 region is kept as DNA, spanning 51 bases read in frame from base 1. Patients with a history of autoimmune disease or receiving systemic immunosuppression were excluded from the trial. Peripheral blood for TCR sequencing was collected from all dose cohorts at baseline, on cycle 4 day 1, and on cycle 7 day 1. The samples were taken from a phase I, first-in-human, multicenter, open-label dose-escalation trial of ivuxolimab. Adults with locally advanced or metastatic melanoma, renal cell, hepatocellular, or head and neck squamous cell carcinoma were enrolled in the trial. Before TCR sequencing, CD4+ T cells and CD8+ T cells from peripheral blood were sorted into separate populations.

To sequence the TCRbeta CDR3 region, genomic DNA was isolated from the sorted cells. The immunoSEQ Assay was used to sequence the TCRbeta CDR3 regions. Imported from immuneACCESS, the table was reduced by TCRdb to in-frame sequences with V and J called. These copies leave out some clones; in studies compared against another copy, an unresolved V gene accounts for under half, and the cause of the remainder is not known. The sample table contains nearly 70,000 clones; only one count was recorded for roughly 88% of them. The ten largest clones capture around 8.2% of the sample. This sequence originates from an adult with an advanced solid tumor such as melanoma, head and neck, liver or kidney cancer. The material sequenced was CD4+ or CD8+ T cells sorted from blood, taken in a trial of the OX40 agonist ivuxolimab. The receptor chain draws on TRBV2 and TRBJ2-1; TRBD2 matches 9 bases in the middle. Here is the DNA: TGTGCCAGCAGCCCCCTATCCGGACTAGCGTTGGTCAATGAGCAGTTCTTC. Its translation is CASSPLSGLALVNEQFF.